This T cell receptor (beta chain) came from a study of blood T cell repertoires in COVID-19. The wider study: From the United States, Italy and Spain came samples of acute and convalescent COVID-19. The cDNA or gDNA used as material had been derived from T cells, B-cell-depleted T cells, or PBMCs.

J was trimmed by 7 bases and V by 2 bases; bases with no gene match: 7. The CDR3 totals 14 residues. The germline CDR1 and CDR2 sequences are GTSNPN and SVGIG (reference sequence). In the authors' methods: Reference gene primer amplification gave nucleated cell count estimates. The assay was immunoSEQ multiplex PCR, and TCRdb's table has in-frame clones only and misses some. D and trimming were read from the DNA, whereas the V and J calls and clone size are those reported in that table. The repertoire holds about 100,000 clones, with over 75% as singletons. The sample comprised peripheral blood. The genes are TRBV30 and TRBJ2-1, with 8 bases that match TRBD2. This TCR was recovered from a human donor in a cohort sampled during active COVID-19. CDR3 residues: CAWSTGSGNNEQFF. For the CDR3, the DNA is TGTGCCTGGAGTACCGGTAGCGGGAATAATGAGCAGTTCTTC.